This TCR beta chain is drawn from a study of blood T cell repertoires in COVID-19. The overall study: Samples of COVID-19 (acute and convalescent) were obtained from the United States, Italy and Spain. PBMCs, B-cell-depleted T cells, or T cells provided the cDNA or gDNA that made up the material.

The trim removed 3 bases at V and 0 bases at J, leaving 6 bases unmatched. In germline, CDR1 is SQVTM, CDR2 ANQGSEA. CDR3 length: 16 amino acids. The table came from immunoSEQ multiplex PCR; TCRdb's copy has only in-frame clones and leaves some out. The sample consists of a few hundred thousand clones, 70% to 85% of them appearing once. The V and J genes are TRBV29-1 and TRBJ2-1; 9 bases fit TRBD1. The TCR originated in a human donor with acute or convalescent COVID-19. The donor label of this sample is uncertain. The specimen was peripheral blood. The CDR3 DNA reads TGCAGCGTTGAGGGACAGGGTCTCCCCTCCTACAATGAGCAGTTCTTC. Its protein product is CSVEGQGLPSYNEQFF.